The present T cell receptor beta chain was sequenced within a study of human T cells and chemical hapten exposure. The authors' processing: There were a median of approximately 100,000 TCRs per sample, with a range from about 20,000 to 700,000. Each CDR3 protein is one row after TCRdb ran MiXCR on the RACE reads. Here the V and J calls rest on TCRdb's processing, not on the authors' analysis. The sample consists of tens of thousands of distinct CDR3 sequences, around a tenth of them appearing once. The V gene's germline CDR1 is SEHNR and CDR2 FQNEAQ (reference sequence). J was trimmed by 7 bases and V by 1 base; bases with no gene match: 12. The CDR3 runs 17 residues. In its sample, this clonotype was seen many times. Time point reported: patch test 2, 6 weeks after DPC sensitization. Treatment meaning: therapeutic diphenylcyclopropenone sensitization with weekly scalp DPC.

The sample consisted of whole blood, taken in connection with sensitization to the hapten diphenylcyclopropenone (DPC). This sequence joins TRBV7-9 and TRBJ1-5; 8 positions match TRBD1. The TCR was taken from a woman aged 45-65 years with alopecia areata. Some clones in this sample may be carry-over from other donors' samples. The CDR3 bases are TGTGCCAGCAGCTTAGAGGGACAGGAGGCCGGGAGACAGCCCCAGCATTTT. This gives the protein CASSLEGQEAGRQPQHF.